The clone carrying this T cell receptor beta chain was seen just once. The data stem from a study of shared clonotypes between healthy human individuals. V was clipped by 8 bases and J by 3 bases; unmatched bases: 0. The CDR3 length is 11 residues. Germline values: CDR1 MNHNS, CDR2 SASEGT. Generated by immunoSEQ multiplex PCR, the TCRdb table keeps only in-frame clones and is missing some. The profile shows approximately 350,000 clones, just over 95% of them singletons. This TCR was recovered from a young man in good health. Specimen: memory CD8+ T cells sorted from blood. Subset noted: CD45RO+ cells pooled with CCR7-negative TemRA cells. This sequence joins TRBV6-1 and TRBJ2-7, with TRBD1 identical over 8 bases. The CDR3 region is CASGQGYEQYF. The CDR3, as DNA: TGTGCCAGCGGACAGGGCTACGAGCAGTACTTC.